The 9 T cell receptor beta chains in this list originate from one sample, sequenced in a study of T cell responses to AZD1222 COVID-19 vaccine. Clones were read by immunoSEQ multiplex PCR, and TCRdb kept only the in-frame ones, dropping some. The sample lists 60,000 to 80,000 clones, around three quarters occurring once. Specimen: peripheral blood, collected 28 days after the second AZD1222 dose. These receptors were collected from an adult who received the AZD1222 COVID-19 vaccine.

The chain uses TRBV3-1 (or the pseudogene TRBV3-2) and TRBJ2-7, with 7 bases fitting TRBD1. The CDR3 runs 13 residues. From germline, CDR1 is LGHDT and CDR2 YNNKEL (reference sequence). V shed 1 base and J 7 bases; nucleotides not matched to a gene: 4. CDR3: CASSQGGQVEQYF. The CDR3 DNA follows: TGTGCCAGCAGCCAAGGAGGACAGGTTGAGCAGTACTTC.

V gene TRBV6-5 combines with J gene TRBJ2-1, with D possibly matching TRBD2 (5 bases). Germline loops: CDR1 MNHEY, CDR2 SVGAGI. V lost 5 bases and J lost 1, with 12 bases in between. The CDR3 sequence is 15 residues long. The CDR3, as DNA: TGTGCCAGCAGTAACGACTATTCATCCTACAATGAGCAGTTCTTC. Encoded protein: CASSNDYSSYNEQFF.

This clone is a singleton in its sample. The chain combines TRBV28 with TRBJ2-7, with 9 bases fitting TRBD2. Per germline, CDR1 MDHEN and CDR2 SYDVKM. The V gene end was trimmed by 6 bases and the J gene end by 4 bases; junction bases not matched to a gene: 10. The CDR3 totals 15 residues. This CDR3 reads CASRLRGSGSYEQYF. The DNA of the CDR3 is TGTGCCAGCAGGCTACGCGGTAGCGGGAGTTACGAGCAGTACTTC.

The CDR3 DNA follows: TGTGCCAGCACCCGCGGGGGAGCACATTCGGGAGATACGCAGTATTTT. It is translated as CASTRGGAHSGDTQYF. The chain employs TRBV9 and TRBJ2-3; 7 positions agree with TRBD2. Germline V gene lookup returns CDR1 SGDLS and CDR2 YYNGEE. The ends lost 6 bases at V and 5 bases at J; junction bases unmatched: 15. There are 16 residues in the CDR3.

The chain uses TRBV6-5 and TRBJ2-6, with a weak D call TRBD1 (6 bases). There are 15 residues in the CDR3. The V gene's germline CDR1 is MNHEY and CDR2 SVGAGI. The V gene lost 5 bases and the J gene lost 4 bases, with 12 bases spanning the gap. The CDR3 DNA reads TGTGCCAGCAGTCCCCAGGGGACCGGGGCCAACGTCCTGACTTTC. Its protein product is CASSPQGTGANVLTF.

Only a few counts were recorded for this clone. This CDR3 reads CASSPKGDYGYTF. As DNA, the CDR3 is TGTGCCAGCTCACCAAAGGGCGACTATGGCTACACCTTC. This sequence joins TRBV18 and TRBJ1-2; no reliable D call. The germline V gene has CDR1 KGHSH and CDR2 LQKENI. The CDR3 sequence is 13 residues long. V was pared by 2 bases and J by 3 bases, with 7 bases between. Full variable domain (remainder filled in from reference TRBV18 and TRBJ1-2): NAGVMQNPRHLVRRRGQEARLRCSPMKGHSHVYWYRQLPEEGLKFMVYLQKENIIDESGMPKERFSAEFPKEGPSILRIQQVVRGDSAAYFCASSPKGDYGYTFGSGTRLTVV.

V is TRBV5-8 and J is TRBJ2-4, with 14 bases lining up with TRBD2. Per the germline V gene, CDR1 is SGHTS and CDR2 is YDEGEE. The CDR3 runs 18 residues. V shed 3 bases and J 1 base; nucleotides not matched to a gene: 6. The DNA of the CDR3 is TGTGCCAGCAGCTCCTGGACTAGCGGGGGGTGGGCCAAAAACATTCAGTACTTC. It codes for CASSSWTSGGWAKNIQYF.

CDR3 DNA: TGTGCCTGGAGCGCAGGGGGCTTAGGGGAAAAACTGTTTTTT. It codes for CAWSAGGLGEKLFF. The J gene is TRBJ1-4, the V gene TRBV30; 8 nucleotides line up with TRBD1. Looked up from germline, CDR1 is GTSNPN and CDR2 is SVGIG (reference sequence). CDR3 length: 14 residues. Trimming took 3 bases from V and 8 from J; bases not matched to a gene: 8.

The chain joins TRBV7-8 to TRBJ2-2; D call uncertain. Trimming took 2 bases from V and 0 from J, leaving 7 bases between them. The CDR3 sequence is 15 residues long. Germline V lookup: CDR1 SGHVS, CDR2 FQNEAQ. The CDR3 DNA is TGTGCCAGCAGCTTAAGACAATCGAACACCGGGGAGCTGTTTTTT. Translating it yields CASSLRQSNTGELFF.